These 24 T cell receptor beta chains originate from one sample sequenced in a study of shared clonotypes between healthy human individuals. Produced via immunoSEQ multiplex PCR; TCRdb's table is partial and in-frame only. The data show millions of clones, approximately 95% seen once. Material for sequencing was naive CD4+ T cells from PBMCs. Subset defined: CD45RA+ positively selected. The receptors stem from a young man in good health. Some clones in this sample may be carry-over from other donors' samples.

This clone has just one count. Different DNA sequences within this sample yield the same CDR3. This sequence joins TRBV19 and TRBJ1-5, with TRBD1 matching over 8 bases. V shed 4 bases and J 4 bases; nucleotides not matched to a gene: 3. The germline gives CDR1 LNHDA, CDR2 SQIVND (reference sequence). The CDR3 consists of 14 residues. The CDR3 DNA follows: TGTGCCAGTAGTACCTACAGGGGGAATCAGCCCCAGCATTTT. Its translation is CASSTYRGNQPQHF. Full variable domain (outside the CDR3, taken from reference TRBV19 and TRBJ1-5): DGGITQSPKYLFRKEGQNVTLSCEQNLNHDAMYWYRQDPGQGLRLIYYSQIVNDFQKGDIAEGYSVSREKKESFPLTVTSAQKNPTAFYLCASSTYRGNQPQHFGDGTRLSIL.

The CDR3 spells CASNLKVGGRWTNEQFF. CDR3 DNA sequence: TGTGCCAGCAACCTCAAGGTTGGCGGGCGGTGGACCAATGAGCAGTTCTTC. The chain joins TRBV6-8 to TRBJ2-1, with D perhaps TRBD2 (5 bases). V was pared by 7 bases and J by 6 bases, with 25 bases between. CDR1 MNHGY and CDR2 SAAAGT come from the germline V gene. The CDR3 has 17 amino acids.

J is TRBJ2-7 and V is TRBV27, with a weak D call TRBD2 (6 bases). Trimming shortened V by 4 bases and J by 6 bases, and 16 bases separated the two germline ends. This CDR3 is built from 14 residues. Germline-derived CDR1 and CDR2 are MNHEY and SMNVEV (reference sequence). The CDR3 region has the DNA TGTGCCAGCAGTTACTCAGCACCGGGAGCCGAGCAGTACTTC. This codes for CASSYSAPGAEQYF.

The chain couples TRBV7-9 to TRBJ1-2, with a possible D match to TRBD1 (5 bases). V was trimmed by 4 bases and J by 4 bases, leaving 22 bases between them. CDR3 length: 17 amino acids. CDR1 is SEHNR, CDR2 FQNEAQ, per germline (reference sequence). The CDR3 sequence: CASSSKQRQKLIYGYTF. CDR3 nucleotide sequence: TGTGCCAGCAGCTCCAAACAAAGACAGAAACTAATCTATGGCTACACCTTC.

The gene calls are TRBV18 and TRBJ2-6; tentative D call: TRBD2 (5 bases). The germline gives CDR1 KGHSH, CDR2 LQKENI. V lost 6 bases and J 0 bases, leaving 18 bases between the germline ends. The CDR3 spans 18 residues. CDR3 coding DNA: TGTGCCAGCTCCACCGAGGGCCAGGTTCTCTCTGGGGCCAACGTCCTGACTTTC. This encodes CASSTEGQVLSGANVLTF. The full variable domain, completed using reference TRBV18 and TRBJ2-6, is NAGVMQNPRHLVRRRGQEARLRCSPMKGHSHVYWYRQLPEEGLKFMVYLQKENIIDESGMPKERFSAEFPKEGPSILRIQQVVRGDSAAYFCASSTEGQVLSGANVLTFGAGSRLTVL.

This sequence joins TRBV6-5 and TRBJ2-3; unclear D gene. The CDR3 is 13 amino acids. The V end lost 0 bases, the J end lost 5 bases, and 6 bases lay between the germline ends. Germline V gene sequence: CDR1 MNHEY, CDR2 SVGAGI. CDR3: CASSYSLEDTQYF. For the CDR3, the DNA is TGTGCCAGCAGTTACTCGTTGGAAGATACGCAGTATTTT.

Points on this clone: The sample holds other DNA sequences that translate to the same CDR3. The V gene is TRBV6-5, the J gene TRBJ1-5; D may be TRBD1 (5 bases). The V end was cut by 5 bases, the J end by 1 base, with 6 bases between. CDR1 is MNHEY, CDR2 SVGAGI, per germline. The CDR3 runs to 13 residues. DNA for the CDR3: TGTGCCAGCAGTCGGGACAGCAATCAGCCCCAGCATTTT. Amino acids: CASSRDSNQPQHF.

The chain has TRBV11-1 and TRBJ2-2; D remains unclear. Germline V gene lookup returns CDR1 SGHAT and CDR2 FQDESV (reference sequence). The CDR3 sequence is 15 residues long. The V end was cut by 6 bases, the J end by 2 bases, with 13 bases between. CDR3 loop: CASSRRTVNTGELFF. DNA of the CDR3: TGTGCCAGCAGTAGGAGAACAGTCAACACCGGGGAGCTGTTTTTT.

Written as DNA, the CDR3 is TGTGCCAGCAGTGATTGGGACAGGGGAAGATACGAGCAGTACTTC. Translation: CASSDWDRGRYEQYF. This chain connects TRBV25-1 to TRBJ2-7, with 10 bases that match TRBD1. Germline V gene lookup returns CDR1 MGHDK and CDR2 SYGVNS. V trimming: 3 bases; J trimming: 4 bases; junction bases outside the gene matches: 6. CDR3 length equals 15 residues.

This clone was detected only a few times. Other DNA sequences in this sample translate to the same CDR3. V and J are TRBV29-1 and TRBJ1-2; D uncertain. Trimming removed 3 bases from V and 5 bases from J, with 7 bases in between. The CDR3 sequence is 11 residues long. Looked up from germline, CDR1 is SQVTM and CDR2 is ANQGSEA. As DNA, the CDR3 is TGCAGCGTTGAGCAGAGATATGGCTACACCTTC. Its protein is CSVEQRYGYTF. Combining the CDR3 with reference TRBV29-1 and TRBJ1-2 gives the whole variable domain SAVISQKPSRDICQRGTSLTIQCQVDSQVTMMFWYRQQPGQSLTLIATANQGSEATYESGFVIDKFPISRPNLTFSTLTVSNMSPEDSSIYLCSVEQRYGYTFGSGTRLTVV.

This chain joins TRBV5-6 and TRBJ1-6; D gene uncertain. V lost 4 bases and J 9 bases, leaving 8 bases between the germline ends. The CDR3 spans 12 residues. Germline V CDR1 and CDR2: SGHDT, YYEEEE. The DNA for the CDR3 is TGTGCCAGCAGCGCTTCAAGTTCACCCCTCCACTTT. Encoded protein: CASSASSSPLHF. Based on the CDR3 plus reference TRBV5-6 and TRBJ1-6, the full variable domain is DAGVTQSPTHLIKTRGQQVTLRCSPKSGHDTVSWYQQALGQGPQFIFQYYEEEERQRGNFPDRFSGHQFPNYSSELNVNALLLGDSALYLCASSASSSPLHFGNGTRLTVT.

Written as DNA, the CDR3 is TGCGCCAGCAGCCAAGTACTTCCCCCGAACACTGAAGCTTTCTTT. Its translation is CASSQVLPPNTEAFF. This chain links TRBV4-1 with TRBJ1-1; D gene ambiguous. Germline V CDR1 and CDR2: MGHRA, YSYEKL. V gave up 1 base and J gave up 1 base, with 10 bases separating them. The CDR3 consists of 15 residues.

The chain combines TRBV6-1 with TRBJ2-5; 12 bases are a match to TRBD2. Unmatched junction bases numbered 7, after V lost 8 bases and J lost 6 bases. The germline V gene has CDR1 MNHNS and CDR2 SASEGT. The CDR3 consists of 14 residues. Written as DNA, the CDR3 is TGTGCCAGCTCAGCTAGCGGGAGGGCCAAGACCCAGTACTTC. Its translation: CASSASGRAKTQYF.

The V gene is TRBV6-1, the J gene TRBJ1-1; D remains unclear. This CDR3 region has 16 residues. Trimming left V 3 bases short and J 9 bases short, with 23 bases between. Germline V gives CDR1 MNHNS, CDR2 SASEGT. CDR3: CASSEYAGSLWRKAFF. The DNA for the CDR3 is TGTGCCAGCAGTGAGTACGCGGGCAGCCTATGGCGGAAAGCTTTCTTT.

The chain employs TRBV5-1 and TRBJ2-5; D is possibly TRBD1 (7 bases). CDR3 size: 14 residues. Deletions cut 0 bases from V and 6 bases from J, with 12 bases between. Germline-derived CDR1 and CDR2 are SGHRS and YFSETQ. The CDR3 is CASSLEGGGKTQYF. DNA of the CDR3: TGCGCCAGCAGCTTGGAAGGGGGCGGGAAGACCCAGTACTTC.

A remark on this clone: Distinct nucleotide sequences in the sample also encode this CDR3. CDR3 nucleotide sequence: TGTGCCAGTAGTAAGGACGGGTCCTACGAGCAGTACTTC. This sequence encodes CASSKDGSYEQYF. V is TRBV19 and J is TRBJ2-7; D gene uncertain. With 4 bases removed from V and 1 base from J, the gap between germline ends came to 8 bases. The CDR3 contains 13 residues. Germline CDR1 LNHDA, CDR2 SQIVND (reference sequence).

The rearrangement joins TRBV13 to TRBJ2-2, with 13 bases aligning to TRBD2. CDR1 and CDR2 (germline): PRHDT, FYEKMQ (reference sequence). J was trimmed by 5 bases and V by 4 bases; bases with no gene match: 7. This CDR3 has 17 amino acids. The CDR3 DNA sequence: TGTGCCAGCAGCTCGGGACTAGCGGGATCAGAAACCGGGGAGCTGTTTTTT. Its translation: CASSSGLAGSETGELFF.

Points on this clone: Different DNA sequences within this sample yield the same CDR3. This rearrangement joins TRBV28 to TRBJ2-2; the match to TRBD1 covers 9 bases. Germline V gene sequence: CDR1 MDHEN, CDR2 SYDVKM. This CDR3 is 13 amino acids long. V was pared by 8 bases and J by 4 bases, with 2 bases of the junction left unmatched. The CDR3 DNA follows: TGTGCCAGCCGACAGGGGGGCACCGGGGAGCTGTTTTTT. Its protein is CASRQGGTGELFF.

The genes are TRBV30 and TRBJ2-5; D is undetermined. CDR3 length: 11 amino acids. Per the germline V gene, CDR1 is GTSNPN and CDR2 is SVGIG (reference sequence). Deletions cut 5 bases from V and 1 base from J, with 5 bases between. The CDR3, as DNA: TGTGCCTGGGGTATCCAAGAGACCCAGTACTTC. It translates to CAWGIQETQYF.

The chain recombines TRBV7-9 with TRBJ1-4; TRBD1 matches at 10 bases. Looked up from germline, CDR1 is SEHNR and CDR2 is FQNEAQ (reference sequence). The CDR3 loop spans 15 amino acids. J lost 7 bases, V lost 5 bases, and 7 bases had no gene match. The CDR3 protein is CASSPPGQGIEKLFF. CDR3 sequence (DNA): TGTGCCAGCAGCCCCCCGGGACAGGGGATTGAAAAACTGTTTTTT.

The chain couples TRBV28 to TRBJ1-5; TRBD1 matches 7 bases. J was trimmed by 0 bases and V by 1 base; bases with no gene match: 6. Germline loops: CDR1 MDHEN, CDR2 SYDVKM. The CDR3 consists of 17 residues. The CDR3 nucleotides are TGTGCCAGCAGTTTATCCCGGGACAGCCATAGCAATCAGCCCCAGCATTTT. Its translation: CASSLSRDSHSNQPQHF.

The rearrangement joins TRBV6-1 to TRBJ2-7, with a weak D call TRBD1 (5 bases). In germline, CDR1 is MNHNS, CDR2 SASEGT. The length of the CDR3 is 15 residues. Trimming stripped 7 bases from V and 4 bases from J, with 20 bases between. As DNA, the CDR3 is TGTGCCAGCACCAGGGATTTCAACCTGGCTTACGAGCAGTACTTC. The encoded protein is CASTRDFNLAYEQYF.

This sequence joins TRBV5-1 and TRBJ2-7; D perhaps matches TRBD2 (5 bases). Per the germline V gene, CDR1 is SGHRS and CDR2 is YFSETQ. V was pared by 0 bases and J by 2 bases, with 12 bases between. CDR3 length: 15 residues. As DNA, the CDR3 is TGCGCCAGCAGCTTGGGGCGAGCGGACCCCTACGAGCAGTACTTC. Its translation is CASSLGRADPYEQYF.

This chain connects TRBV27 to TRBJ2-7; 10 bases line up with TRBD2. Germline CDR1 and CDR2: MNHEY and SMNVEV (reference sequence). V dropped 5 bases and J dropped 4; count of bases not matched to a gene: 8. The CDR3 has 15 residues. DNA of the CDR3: TGTGCCAGCAGTAGTTTCCTAGCGGGAGATTACGAGCAGTACTTC. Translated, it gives CASSSFLAGDYEQYF.